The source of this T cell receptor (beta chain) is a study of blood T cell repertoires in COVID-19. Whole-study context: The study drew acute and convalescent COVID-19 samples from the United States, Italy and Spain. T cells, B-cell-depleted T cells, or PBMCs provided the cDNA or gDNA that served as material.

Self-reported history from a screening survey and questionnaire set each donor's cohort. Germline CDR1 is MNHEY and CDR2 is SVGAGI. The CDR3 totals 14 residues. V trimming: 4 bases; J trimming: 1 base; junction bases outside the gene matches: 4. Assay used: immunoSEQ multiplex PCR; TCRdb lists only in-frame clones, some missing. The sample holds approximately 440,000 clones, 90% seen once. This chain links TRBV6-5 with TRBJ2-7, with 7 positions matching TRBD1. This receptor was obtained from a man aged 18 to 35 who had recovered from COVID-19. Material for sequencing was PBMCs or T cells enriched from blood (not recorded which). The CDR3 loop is CASSLNRGSYEQYF. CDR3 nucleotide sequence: TGTGCCAGCAGTTTAAACAGGGGATCCTACGAGCAGTACTTC.